The rows below give T cell receptor beta chains drawn from one sample of a study of control samples from healthy donors and cancer patients. The method was immunoSEQ multiplex PCR; TCRdb's version includes in-frame clones alone and lacks a portion of them. The sample carries 150,000 to 200,000 clones, roughly nine tenths recorded once. The sample comprised blood. These TCRs come from a young man in good health. Each CDR3 is given with its conserved first and last residue. Each record gives: D gene, clone size, V gene, J gene, CDR3 DNA, CDR3 protein. A D gene is named only where the DNA matches it firmly. Clone size is given for some rows only: seen once, a few or many times, or a class if the clone is expanded.

-	-	TRBV18	TRBJ2-1	TGTGCCAGCTCACCCGGGATAGCGAGTTACAATGAGCAGTTCTTC	CASSPGIASYNEQFF
-	-	TRBV9	TRBJ1-1	TGTGCCAGCGGCCCAGGGGAACCTCTTTCCACTGAAGCTTTCTTT	CASGPGEPLSTEAFF
TRBD1	-	TRBV5-1	TRBJ1-1	TGCGCCAGCAGCCTGGACAGGGTACCTGAAGCTTTCTTT	CASSLDRVPEAFF
-	-	TRBV28	TRBJ2-7	TGTGCCAGCAGTTTTTCTACCCGGGGGCGAATGTACGAGCAGTACTTC	CASSFSTRGRMYEQYF
-	-	TRBV25-1	TRBJ1-2	TGTGCCAGCAGTGAATATGATTGGTGGGGAAAAGATCATGGCTACACCTTC	CASSEYDWWGKDHGYTF
TRBD1	-	TRBV27	TRBJ1-2	TGTGCCAGCAGACCTAAAGGACAGGGGAGCTATGGCTACACCTTC	CASRPKGQGSYGYTF
TRBD1	-	TRBV7-2	TRBJ2-5	TGTGCCAGCAGAAGGACAGGGGCCGCCGAGACCCAGTACTTC	CASRRTGAAETQYF
TRBD1	-	TRBV2	TRBJ1-2	TGTGCCAGCAGTGACCCGGACAGGGGATCTTATGGCTACACCTTC	CASSDPDRGSYGYTF
TRBD1	many	TRBV28	TRBJ2-3	TGTGCCAGCAGTCCGAGGTACAGGGGCCCCACAGATACGCAGTATTTT	CASSPRYRGPTDTQYF
-	-	TRBV12-3/TRBV12-4	TRBJ1-1	TGTGCCAGCAGTTTACTAGCGACCACTGAAGCTTTCTTT	CASSLLATTEAFF
-	-	TRBV21-1	TRBJ2-7	TGTGCCAGCAGCAAAGGAATAGGGGGAACTACTGGGGGCGAGCAGTACTTC	CASSKGIGGTTGGEQYF
-	-	TRBV9	TRBJ2-1	TGTGCCAGCAGCGAGGAAGCGCGGGATGAGCAGTTCTTC	CASSEEARDEQFF
-	-	TRBV27	TRBJ1-1	TGTGCCAGCAGCCTGGGGGGAGTGGGAGCCACTGAAGCTTTCTTT	CASSLGGVGATEAFF
-	-	TRBV10-3	TRBJ1-5	TGTGCCATCAGTGAGTCTCCAGGCAGAGAGCAGCCCCAGCATTTT	CAISESPGREQPQHF
-	-	TRBV5-5	TRBJ2-1	TGTGCCAGCAGCTTCATCGATGAGCAGTTCTTC	CASSFIDEQFF
-	-	TRBV5-1	TRBJ1-2	TGCGCCAGCAGCTTAACCAGACAGGCCTATGGCTACACCTTC	CASSLTRQAYGYTF
-	-	TRBV24-1	TRBJ1-2	TGTGCCACCAGTGCCTGGACGGGAGGCGGCTACACCTTC	CATSAWTGGGYTF
-	once	TRBV24-1	TRBJ2-1	TGTGCCACCAGTGATTTACCGGGACGGAGAAACCATGAGCAGTTCTTC	CATSDLPGRRNHEQFF
-	once	TRBV18	TRBJ1-1	TGTGCCAGCTCACCCGCGCAGGAGCATGGCACTGAAGCTTTCTTT	CASSPAQEHGTEAFF
TRBD2	-	TRBV28	TRBJ2-7	TGTGCCAGCAGTTTATACTCTAGCGGACACTACGAGCAGTACTTC	CASSLYSSGHYEQYF
TRBD2	-	TRBV19	TRBJ2-2	TGTGCCAGTAGTATCGGCGGGAGGGCGGGAGTCGGGGAGCTGTTTTTT	CASSIGGRAGVGELFF
-	-	TRBV27	TRBJ2-1	TGTGCCAGCTCCTCCTGGGGGGCGGATTACAATGAGCAGTTCTTC	CASSSWGADYNEQFF
TRBD2	-	TRBV7-9	TRBJ2-7	TGTGCCAGCAGTCGACGGGGGGGGGAGGGCGAGCAGTACTTC	CASSRRGGEGEQYF
-	once	TRBV30	TRBJ2-5	TGTGCCTGGAGCAAGGTGGGAGAGACCCAGTACTTC	CAWSKVGETQYF
-	-	TRBV4-2	TRBJ1-1	TGTGCCAGCAGCCAAGGCGTCCAGACAGTGATGAACACTGAAGCTTTCTTT	CASSQGVQTVMNTEAFF